This TCR beta chain was found in a study of T cell responses to AZD1222 COVID-19 vaccine (dated by TCRdb to 2020 to 2022). A note on the overall study: AZD1222 recipients with second doses at about 4 weeks or about 12 weeks were pooled, because spike-specific TCR depth and breadth did not differ between schedules. Trial participants were enrolled into age subgroups of 18-55, 56-69 and 70-plus years, which contained roughly 150, 30 and 60 TCR-sequenced participants, respectively. TCR sequencing was performed for roughly 250 trial participants, of whom around 210 were given two doses of AZD1222 and around 25 were given two doses of MenACWY control vaccine.

With respect to this clone: There is no known antigen for this receptor. Per-nucleotide qualities are absent, and no much larger clonotype sits a single base away.

The label giving this sample's time point can be read as: baseline before first vaccination. Vaccinee samples were obtained from the UK trials COV001 and COV002, which included a single-blind randomized controlled phase 2/3 trial of AZD1222 (ChAdOx1 nCoV-19) in healthy adults. For TCRbeta chain sequencing, PBMC samples were collected from trial participants at day 0 and at day 28 after the second dose. Beyond this particular receptor, the publication reports: The whole spike protein was spanned by vaccine-associated CD4 TCRs, and dominant responses were seen in regions 160-218 and 743-854. Because no day 14 peak-response samples were available, the repertoires could be characterized only after the peak T cell response. Epitopes outside the regions mutated in the B.1.351 and B.1.1.7 variants were reportedly recognized by nearly half of the unique spike-specific TCRs. After two AZD1222 doses, spike-specific TCR breadth and depth were significantly higher than at day 0 and than in MenACWY recipients. In the small 56-69-year group, the increase in depth fell short of significance, most likely because of low power. Most participants were white British and females outnumbered males, and the authors suggested that clonal diversity may have been underestimated. Conclusions about previously exposed vaccinees were limited because only a handful of AZD1222 recipients were SARS-CoV-2 seropositive at baseline.

The CDR3 regions of human TCRbeta chains were subjected to immunosequencing. As for the original processing: TCRs in the repertoires were matched against a reference library of SARS-CoV-2-specific TCRs that had been generated with the MIRA antigen-specificity platform. Breadth was defined as the fraction of unique TCRs that were SARS-CoV-2-associated, and depth was defined as the fraction of total T cells that were SARS-CoV-2-associated. Using the MIRA data, every spike-specific TCR was mapped to the spike region that the TCR reacted to and assigned to either a CD4 or a CD8 class. Log10-transformed breadth and depth values were compared by one-way ANOVA with Sidak's multiple comparisons tests. TCRdb took over this immuneACCESS table, retaining in-frame rearrangements with V and J assigned. Such tables are incomplete; in checked studies, under half of the missing clones stem from an unresolved V gene, and the remainder is unexplained. Clonal size and the V and J genes are those of that table, whereas D and trimming came from the DNA. Across this sample there are around 97,000 clones, with roughly 91% seen only once. About 41% of the sample comes from the top ten.

The germline V gene (reference sequence) yields MNHEY for CDR1 and SMNVEV for CDR2. Measured from the cysteine to the phenylalanine, the CDR3 is 15 residues long. Only the CDR3 DNA is retained, 45 bases long and in frame from the first base. The germline V and J ends show losses of 4 bases and 3 bases respectively, and no gene match explains 8 bases of the junction. Sequencing used peripheral blood, obtained on day 0 of AZD1222 vaccination. In this chain, TRBV27 is recombined with TRBJ2-7; 8 central nucleotides agree with TRBD1. The source is an adult in good health. The CDR3 has the sequence CASSYRTGPIYEQYF. The DNA reads as follows: TGTGCCAGCAGTTACAGGACAGGGCCGATCTACGAGCAGTACTTC.